This T cell receptor (beta chain) was obtained from a study of T cell changes during pregnancy in multiple sclerosis. Unmatched junction bases numbered 3, after V lost 4 bases and J lost 2 bases. The germline V gene has CDR1 SEHNR and CDR2 FQNEAQ (reference sequence). The CDR3 sequence is 14 residues long. Generated by immunoSEQ multiplex PCR, the TCRdb table keeps only in-frame clones and is missing some. The sample lists about 69,000 clones; approximately 92% were seen once. The TCR comes from a female donor in good health, enrolled as a control in a pregnancy study. The chain carries TRBV7-9 and TRBJ2-5; TRBD1 matches at 8 bases. Sequenced here: peripheral blood, sampled in the third trimester of pregnancy. The CDR3: CASSSRQGQETQYF. In nucleotides, the CDR3 is TGTGCCAGCAGCTCACGACAGGGGCAAGAGACCCAGTACTTC. Drawing the rest from reference TRBV7-9 and TRBJ2-5, the complete variable domain is DTGVSQNPRHKITKRGQNVTFRCDPISEHNRLYWYRQTLGQGPEFLTYFQNEAQLEKSRLLSDRFSAERPKGSFSTLEIQRTEQGDSAMYLCASSSRQGQETQYFGPGTRLLVL.